This T cell receptor beta chain came from a study of OX40 agonist ivuxolimab in advanced cancers. Overall study: The study treated patients with ivuxolimab, an agonistic anti-OX40 (CD134) antibody.

The protocol was immunoSEQ multiplex PCR, while the TCRdb copy is restricted to in-frame clones and leaves out a portion. This repertoire shows tens of thousands of clones, over 65% found once; its top ten account for approximately 20%. Study findings and constraints: More expanded clones were seen, on average, in CD8+ T cells than in CD4+.

About this clone: The antigen is unknown.

From germline, CDR1 is LNHNV and CDR2 YYDKDF (reference sequence). The CDR3 totals 14 residues. V lost 5 bases and J lost 3; bases outside the gene matches: 4. The J gene is TRBJ2-1, the V gene TRBV15, with 7 bases matching TRBD2. The clonotype comes from an adult with an advanced solid tumor such as melanoma, head and neck, liver or kidney cancer. The sample here was CD4+ or CD8+ T cells sorted from blood, taken in a trial of the OX40 agonist ivuxolimab. CDR3 DNA: TGTGCCACCAGCCTTGAGCGGGGCTACAATGAGCAGTTCTTC. Its protein is CATSLERGYNEQFF.